Sequencing of this T cell receptor (beta chain) was carried out in a study of beta chain features in type 1 diabetes. Study-wide background: Cells sorted and examined across all samples totaled roughly 100,000,000.

The authors sorted CD4+ naive, central memory, regulatory and stem cell-like memory cells via CD45RO/CCR7/CD25/CD127/CD95/CD27. The entirety of the isolated RNA underwent reverse transcription, so expressed TCRB transcripts were sequenced. Sequencing used immunoSEQ multiplex PCR; TCRdb keeps in-frame clones, though not all of them. Of about 270,000 clones listed, 14% are singletons. Study outcomes and limitations: Type 1 diabetes patients had moderately but significantly shorter TCRB CDR3s in all four CD4+ subsets. The similarity of naive, central memory and Treg TCRB repertoires appeared greater among patients than among healthy donors.

On this clone itself: Its target is not known.

Deletions cut 5 bases from V and 0 bases from J, with 14 bases between. There are 15 residues in the CDR3. Germline V gives CDR1 SEHNR, CDR2 FQNEAQ (reference sequence). The receptor was derived from a man aged 25 to 40 with type 1 diabetes. The genes are TRBV7-9 and TRBJ2-7; D ambiguous. The source material was naive CD4+ T cells from blood. Here the CDR3 DNA reads TGTGCCAGCAGCCGATCGGGTAGTAGCTCCTACGAGCAGTACTTC. This codes for CASSRSGSSSYEQYF.